The 27 T cell receptor beta chains given below trace back to one sample, sequenced in a study of CD8+CD57+ T cells in acquired aplastic anemia. Sequencing involved patients with CD8+CD57+ cell expansion previously shown by flow cytometry. The TCR beta profiling, which covered VDJ combination and CDR3 sequence, was carried out using genomic DNA as the template. TCRdb analysed the reads with MiXCR anew, one entry per CDR3 protein. The sample yields about 160,000 distinct CDR3 sequences, 71% seen once. Sequenced sample: sorted CD4+, CD8+, or CD8+CD57+ T cells (not recorded which) from PBMCs. The source is a human donor with aplastic anemia.

This chain joins TRBV11-3 and TRBJ1-6; D is uncertain. Trimming took 2 bases from V and 8 from J, leaving 7 bases between them. CDR1 and CDR2 from the germline V gene are SGHNT and YENEEA. This CDR3 spans 13 amino acids. This CDR3 is CASSLTQDSPLHF. DNA of the CDR3: TGTGCCAGCAGCTTAACGCAGGATTCACCCCTCCACTTT.

This chain connects TRBV14 to TRBJ2-7, with a weak D call TRBD1 (5 bases). Germline CDR1 SGHDN, CDR2 FVKESK. CDR3 length equals 13 residues. V lost 4 bases and J 1 base, leaving 8 bases between the germline ends. As DNA, the CDR3 is TGTGCCAGCAGCCCCAGGGTTTCCTACGAGCAGTACTTC. Translating gives CASSPRVSYEQYF. Full variable domain (rest looked up from reference TRBV14 and TRBJ2-7): EAGVTQFPSHSVIEKGQTVTLRCDPISGHDNLYWYRRVMGKEIKFLLHFVKESKQDESGMPNNRFLAERTGGTYSTLKVQPAELEDSGVYFCASSPRVSYEQYFGPGTRLTVT.

The chain uses TRBV7-2 and TRBJ2-7, with D unresolved. Germline lookup yields CDR1 SGHTA and CDR2 FQGNSA. The CDR3 runs to 16 residues. Trimming took off 2 bases at V and 0 bases at J, with 14 bases between the two ends. The CDR3 loop reads CASSLRPRTSSYEQYF. CDR3 nucleotides: TGTGCCAGCAGCTTAAGGCCCAGGACGAGCTCCTACGAGCAGTACTTC.

V usage is TRBV6-6 and J usage is TRBJ1-1; D might be TRBD1 (6 bases). The V gene lost 5 bases and the J gene lost 1 base, with 11 bases spanning the gap. Germline CDR1 reads MNHNY; CDR2 reads SVGAGI (reference sequence). The CDR3 is 14 amino acids. CDR3 coding DNA: TGTGCCAGCAGTCGACAGGCGCCGAACACTGAAGCTTTCTTT. It codes for CASSRQAPNTEAFF.

The chain links TRBV20-1 to TRBJ2-5; D is unresolved. Trimming stripped 0 bases from V and 0 bases from J, with 5 bases between. CDR3 length: 13 amino acids. Germline CDR1 and CDR2: DFQATT and SNEGSKA (reference sequence). CDR3: CSARDRHQETQYF. In nucleotides, the CDR3 is TGCAGTGCTAGAGATCGGCACCAAGAGACCCAGTACTTC.

The chain couples TRBV2 to TRBJ1-1, with 9 bases fitting TRBD1. The CDR3 length is 13 residues. J gave up 7 bases and V 4 bases, and 4 bases lay outside the gene matches. Per germline, CDR1 SNHLY and CDR2 FYNNEI. The CDR3, as DNA: TGTGCCAGCAGTGCGGGGACAGGGCGTGAAGCTTTCTTT. Protein product: CASSAGTGREAFF.

This clonotype was observed a few times. This chain links TRBV24-1 with TRBJ2-1; 8 positions agree with TRBD1. The germline V gene has CDR1 KGHDR and CDR2 SFDVKD. Unmatched junction bases numbered 9, after V lost 4 bases and J lost 8 bases. The CDR3 loop spans 15 amino acids. CDR3 sequence: CATSDSGTGAHEQFF. CDR3 nucleotide sequence: TGTGCCACCAGTGACTCCGGGACAGGAGCCCATGAGCAGTTCTTC.

This clonotype was detected once. This chain uses TRBV19 with TRBJ2-3; D unclear. The CDR3 has 13 residues. V was pared by 4 bases and J by 5 bases, with 10 bases between. CDR1 and CDR2 (germline): LNHDA, SQIVND (reference sequence). The CDR3 nucleotides read TGTGCCAGTAGTACCTCCAGAGGAGATACGCAGTATTTT. It is translated as CASSTSRGDTQYF.

V is TRBV11-2 and J is TRBJ2-5, with D possibly being TRBD2 (5 bases). Germline CDR1 SGHAT, CDR2 FQNNGV. The CDR3 spans 16 residues. V lost 5 bases to trimming and J lost 2 bases, with 18 bases between them. The CDR3 nucleotides read TGTGCCAGCAGCGTATATTTGTGGAGGAAACAAGAGACCCAGTACTTC. Encoded protein: CASSVYLWRKQETQYF.

The V gene is TRBV7-6, the J gene TRBJ2-1; D perhaps matches TRBD2 (5 bases). CDR3 length equals 17 residues. V shed 6 bases and J shed 0 bases, with 18 bases lying between them. Germline lookup yields CDR1 SGHVS and CDR2 FNYEAQ. The CDR3 bases are TGTGCCAGCAGTCCGCGAGGGTCGAGTCCCTCCTACAATGAGCAGTTCTTC. This gives the protein CASSPRGSSPSYNEQFF.

This clonotype showed up just a few times. The chain combines TRBV29-1 with TRBJ1-2, with D perhaps matching TRBD1 (6 bases). V gave up 5 bases and J gave up 7 bases, with 14 bases separating them. Per germline, CDR1 SQVTM and CDR2 ANQGSEA. The CDR3 runs 12 residues. The CDR3 loop reads CSVPGAQGGYTF. The CDR3, as DNA: TGCAGCGTTCCGGGGGCCCAGGGTGGCTACACCTTC. Complete variable domain (other parts from reference TRBV29-1 and TRBJ1-2): SAVISQKPSRDICQRGTSLTIQCQVDSQVTMMFWYRQQPGQSLTLIATANQGSEATYESGFVIDKFPISRPNLTFSTLTVSNMSPEDSSIYLCSVPGAQGGYTFGSGTRLTVV.

CDR3 nucleotides: TGTGCCAGCAGTGTAGGGGCATTTTATCAGCCCCAGCATTTT. Translation gives CASSVGAFYQPQHF. V usage is TRBV2 and J usage is TRBJ1-5; perhaps TRBD1 as D (5 bases). Trimming took 4 bases from V and 5 from J, leaving 12 bases between them. The CDR3 runs 14 residues. In germline, CDR1 is SNHLY, CDR2 FYNNEI.

This rearrangement joins TRBV20-1 to TRBJ2-3, with a possible D match to TRBD2 (5 bases). The CDR3 length is 15 residues. Germline V gene lookup returns CDR1 DFQATT and CDR2 SNEGSKA (reference sequence). V lost 2 bases and J lost 0, with 12 bases in between. The CDR3 region has the DNA TGCAGTGCTAGATTTAGGAGGACTAGCACAGATACGCAGTATTTT. As protein: CSARFRRTSTDTQYF.

The chain recombines TRBV7-8 with TRBJ2-7, with D perhaps being TRBD1 or TRBD2 (6 bases each). This CDR3 spans 16 amino acids. The germline V gene has CDR1 SGHVS and CDR2 FQNEAQ. Trimming cost V 1 base and J 0 bases, with 13 bases left between them. The CDR3 DNA reads TGTGCCAGCAGCTTAGGGGGGGCGGAGAGCTCCTACGAGCAGTACTTC. This encodes CASSLGGAESSYEQYF.

Here the CDR3 reads CSAEGTSEGYEQYF. In nucleotides, the CDR3 is TGCAGTGCTGAAGGGACTAGCGAAGGCTACGAGCAGTACTTC. The V call is TRBV20-1, the J call TRBJ2-7; TRBD2 agrees at 10 bases. Germline CDR1 is DFQATT and CDR2 is SNEGSKA (reference sequence). The CDR3 is 14 amino acids. V lost 5 bases and J lost 3; bases outside the gene matches: 7.

The J gene is TRBJ2-7, the V gene TRBV14; D is ambiguous. Germline CDR1 and CDR2: SGHDN and FVKESK. CDR3 length equals 15 residues. V was clipped by 1 base and J by 2 bases, with 12 bases between them. The CDR3 sequence is CASSQGVGGAYEQYF. The CDR3 DNA follows: TGTGCCAGCAGCCAAGGCGTCGGTGGAGCCTACGAGCAGTACTTC.

As concerns this clonotype: This CDR3 fails to terminate in the conserved phenylalanine or tryptophan, so it likely reflects a read error. This rearrangement joins TRBV11-2 to TRBJ1-2; 8 nucleotides align to TRBD1. This CDR3 contains 14 residues. Trimming cost V 1 base and J 5 bases; bases outside gene matches: 3. The V gene's germline CDR1 is SGHAT and CDR2 FQNNGV. The CDR3: CASSLVQGAYGYTS. The CDR3 region has the DNA TGTGCCAGCAGCTTAGTTCAGGGGGCTTATGGCTACACCTCC.

This clonotype came up a few times. Given a much more abundant clone one base away, this may be a read error. CDR3 loop: CSVLISYEQFF. The CDR3 DNA reads as TGCAGCGTCCTTATTAGTTATGAGCAGTTCTTC. The chain combines TRBV29-1 with TRBJ2-1; D uncertain. This CDR3 contains 11 residues. Trimming cost V 6 bases and J 8 bases, with 11 bases left between them. Germline CDR1 SQVTM, CDR2 ANQGSEA.

This clonotype was detected only once. The chain employs TRBV2 and TRBJ2-1; 12 bases map to TRBD2. With V trimmed by 6 bases and J by 7 bases, 7 bases remained unmatched. The CDR3 totals 15 residues. CDR1 and CDR2 (germline): SNHLY, FYNNEI. Here the CDR3 DNA reads TGTGCCAGCAGCCCTACTAGCGGGAGGATAAATGAGCAGTTCTTC. Its translation is CASSPTSGRINEQFF.

This clonotype was counted between two and nine times. The V and J genes are TRBV10-2 and TRBJ2-5; a possible D gene is TRBD1 (5 bases). CDR3 length: 13 residues. Germline CDR1 is WSHSY and CDR2 is SAAADI. V was trimmed by 8 bases and J by 3 bases, leaving 13 bases between them. The CDR3: CASGAAREETQYF. The CDR3 DNA sequence: TGCGCCAGCGGGGCTGCCAGGGAAGAGACCCAGTACTTC.

V is TRBV7-9 and J is TRBJ1-6; TRBD1 matches 9 bases. V trimming: 7 bases; J trimming: 8 bases; junction bases outside the gene matches: 6. The CDR3 length is 14 residues. CDR1 and CDR2 from the germline V gene are SEHNR and FQNEAQ (reference sequence). CDR3 sequence (DNA): TGTGCCAGCAACAACCGGGACAGGGATTCACCCCTCCACTTT. This gives the protein CASNNRDRDSPLHF.

The chain combines TRBV7-9 with TRBJ2-3; no firm D call. Trimming pared 4 bases from V and 0 bases from J, leaving 14 bases between. The CDR3 has 16 amino acids. Germline-derived CDR1 and CDR2 are SEHNR and FQNEAQ (reference sequence). Written as DNA, the CDR3 is TGTGCCAGCAGCTCCCTTATGAGTTCTAGCACAGATACGCAGTATTTT. This translates into CASSSLMSSSTDTQYF.

The V gene is TRBV5-4, the J gene TRBJ1-3, with D perhaps matching TRBD1 (6 bases). Trimming left V 4 bases short and J 4 bases short, with 9 bases between. The CDR3 covers 13 residues. CDR1 is SGHNT and CDR2 is YYREEE in the germline V gene (reference sequence). CDR3 in DNA: TGTGCCAGCAGCGTAACAGGGGGAAACACCATATATTTT. As protein: CASSVTGGNTIYF.

The chain has TRBV10-3 and TRBJ1-2; TRBD1 matches at 8 bases. Germline loops: CDR1 ENHRY, CDR2 SYGVKD. This CDR3 comprises 14 residues. V lost 0 bases, J lost 4 bases, and 1 base stayed unmatched. CDR3 nucleotides: TGTGCCATCAGTGAGTCCGACAGGGGCTATGGCTACACCTTC. It is translated as CAISESDRGYGYTF.

The genes are TRBV7-9 and TRBJ2-7; maybe TRBD1 (5 bases). The CDR3 runs 13 residues. The V gene's germline CDR1 is SEHNR and CDR2 FQNEAQ (reference sequence). Trimming took off 2 bases at V and 5 bases at J, with 10 bases between the two ends. The CDR3 DNA reads as TGTGCCAGCAGCTTATCAGGGCCTAACGAGCAGTACTTC. Its protein product is CASSLSGPNEQYF.

The V gene is TRBV9, the J gene TRBJ2-5; TRBD2 might be the D (6 bases). Germline lookup yields CDR1 SGDLS and CDR2 YYNGEE. The CDR3 loop spans 14 amino acids. V was shortened by 4 bases and J by 7 bases, with 17 bases between the two germline ends. CDR3 bases: TGTGCCAGCAGCTTGACTAGTGAGGAGTGGACCCAGTACTTC. Translated: CASSLTSEEWTQYF.

The chain combines TRBV6-4 with TRBJ2-1; 11 bases align to TRBD1. Losses at the gene ends were 0 bases for V and 6 bases for J; bases not matched to a gene: 7. The CDR3 covers 17 residues. Germline-derived CDR1 and CDR2 are MRHNA and SNTAGT. DNA for the CDR3: TGTGCCAGCAGTGACTCAATAATTGGGACAGGGGGCAATGAGCAGTTCTTC. Its translation: CASSDSIIGTGGNEQFF.